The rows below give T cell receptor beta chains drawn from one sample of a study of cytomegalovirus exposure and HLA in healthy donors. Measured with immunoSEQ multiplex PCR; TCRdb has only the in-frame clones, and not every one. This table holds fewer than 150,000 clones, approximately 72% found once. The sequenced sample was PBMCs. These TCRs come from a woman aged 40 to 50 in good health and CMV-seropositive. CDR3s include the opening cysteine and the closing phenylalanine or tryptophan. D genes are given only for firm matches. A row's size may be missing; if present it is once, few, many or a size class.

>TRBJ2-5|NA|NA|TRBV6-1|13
TGTGCCAGCAGTGACCAGCTGGAGGAGACCCAGTACTTC
CASSDQLEETQYF
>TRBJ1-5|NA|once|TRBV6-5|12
TGTGCCAGCAGTAACATCAATCAGCCCCAGCATTTT
CASSNINQPQHF
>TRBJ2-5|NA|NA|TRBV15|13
TGTGCCACCAGCAGAGATTTAAGGGGGACCCAGTACTTC
CATSRDLRGTQYF
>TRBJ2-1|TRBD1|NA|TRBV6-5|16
TGTGCCAGCAGTTACTCTCCAGGGGGATTTTACAATGAGCAGTTCTTC
CASSYSPGGFYNEQFF
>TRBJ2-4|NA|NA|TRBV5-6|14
TGTGCCAGCAGCCCACTAGGGGGGGTGAACATTCAGTACTTC
CASSPLGGVNIQYF
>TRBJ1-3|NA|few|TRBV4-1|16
TGCGCCAGCAGCCAGGGGGCAGGACGCTCTGGAAACACCATATATTTT
CASSQGAGRSGNTIYF
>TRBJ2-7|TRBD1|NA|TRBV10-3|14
TGTGCCATCAGTGATCGGGACAGAGATTACGAGCAGTACTTC
CAISDRDRDYEQYF
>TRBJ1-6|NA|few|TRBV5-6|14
TGTGCCAGCAGCTTGGCCGGGAGGGATTCACCCCTCCACTTT
CASSLAGRDSPLHF
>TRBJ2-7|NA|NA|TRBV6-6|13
TGTGCCAGCAGTTATGTGGCAGCGAACGAGCAGTACTTC
CASSYVAANEQYF
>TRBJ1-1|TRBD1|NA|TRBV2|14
TGTGCCAGCATCCCGGGACAGGGGAACACTGAAGCTTTCTTT
CASIPGQGNTEAFF
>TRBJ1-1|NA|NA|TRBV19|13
TGTGCCAGTAGTATGAGAGTAGAGGCTGAAGCTTTCTTT
CASSMRVEAEAFF
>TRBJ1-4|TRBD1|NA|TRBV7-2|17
TGTGCCAGCAGCTTAACGGCAGGGGGCTATGGTAATGAAAAACTGTTTTTT
CASSLTAGGYGNEKLFF
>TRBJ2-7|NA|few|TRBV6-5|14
TGTGCCAGCAGTTACTCGTCCGGTTCCTACGAGCAGTACTTC
CASSYSSGSYEQYF
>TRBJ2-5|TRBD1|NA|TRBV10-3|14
TGTGCCATCAGCGGTGACAGGGGGGGAGAGACCCAGTACTTC
CAISGDRGGETQYF
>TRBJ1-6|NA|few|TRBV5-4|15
TGTGCCAGCAGCACTGTCCAGGGCATGGATTCACCCCTCCACTTT
CASSTVQGMDSPLHF
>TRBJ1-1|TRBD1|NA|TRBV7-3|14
TGTGCCAGCAGCGAGACAGGGGCTCCATCTGAAGCTTTCTTT
CASSETGAPSEAFF
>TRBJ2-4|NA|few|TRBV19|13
TGTGCCAGTAGGGGGCCGGCGAAAAACATTCAGTACTTC
CASRGPAKNIQYF
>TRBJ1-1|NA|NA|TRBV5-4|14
TGTGCCAGCAGCTTGGAACAGGGCAGCACTGAAGCTTTCTTT
CASSLEQGSTEAFF
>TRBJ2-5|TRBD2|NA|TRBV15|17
TGTGCCACCAGCAGGGGGGTAGCGGGGGTCATACAAGAGACCCAGTACTTC
CATSRGVAGVIQETQYF
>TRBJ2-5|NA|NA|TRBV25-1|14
TGTGCCAGCAGTGAGGAGGCAGGTCGGGAGACCCAGTACTTC
CASSEEAGRETQYF
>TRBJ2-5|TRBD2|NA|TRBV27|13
TGTGCCAGCAGGAGGACTAGCGCGGAGACCCAGTACTTC
CASRRTSAETQYF
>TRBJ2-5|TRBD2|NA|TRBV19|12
TGTGCCAGTAGTGCCACGGGAGGGACCCAGTACTTC
CASSATGGTQYF
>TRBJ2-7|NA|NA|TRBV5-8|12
TGTGCCAGCATCCGACAGACCTACGAGCAGTACTTC
CASIRQTYEQYF
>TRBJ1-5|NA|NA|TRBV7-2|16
TGTGCCAGCAGCCGAGGGCCGGATAGGCGCAATCAGCCCCAGCATTTT
CASSRGPDRRNQPQHF
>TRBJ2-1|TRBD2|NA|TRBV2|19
TGTGCCAGCAGTGAAGCGTGGACTAGCGGGGGCCCTTCCTACAATGAGCAGTTCTTC
CASSEAWTSGGPSYNEQFF
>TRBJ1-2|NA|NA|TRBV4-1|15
TGCGCCAGCAGTCTTGAACCCGCCGGGAGCTATGGCTACACCTTC
CASSLEPAGSYGYTF
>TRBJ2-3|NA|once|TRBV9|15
TGTGCCAGCAGCGTAGGGAGGGGAATCACAGATACGCAGTATTTT
CASSVGRGITDTQYF
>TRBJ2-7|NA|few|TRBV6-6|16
TGTGCCAGCATCCCAACTTCCGGGACACAATCCTACGAGCAGTACTTC
CASIPTSGTQSYEQYF
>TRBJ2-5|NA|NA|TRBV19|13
TGTGCCACCAGGGGGGACTCCCAAGAGACCCAGTACTTC
CATRGDSQETQYF
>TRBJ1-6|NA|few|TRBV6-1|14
TGTGCCAGCAGAAAAGTGGTCGAGAATTCACCCCTCCACTTT
CASRKVVENSPLHF
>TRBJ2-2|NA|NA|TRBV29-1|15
TGCAGCGTGGGGGCCGGGCCCGTGAACACCGGGGAGCTGTTTTTT
CSVGAGPVNTGELFF
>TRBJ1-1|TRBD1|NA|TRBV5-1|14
TGCGCCAGCCGCCCACAGGGGGCGAACACTGAAGCTTTCTTT
CASRPQGANTEAFF
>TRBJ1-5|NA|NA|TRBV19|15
TGTGCCAGTAGGAGGACAGACAGCCTGGGGCAGCCCCAGCATTTT
CASRRTDSLGQPQHF
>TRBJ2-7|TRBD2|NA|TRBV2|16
TGTGCCAGCAGTGGTTTCCGGACTAGCGAGAGCTACGAGCAGTACTTC
CASSGFRTSESYEQYF
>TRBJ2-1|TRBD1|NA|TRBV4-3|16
TGCGCCAGCAGCCAAGAGGGACAGGGATCTTTTAATGAGCAGTTCTTC
CASSQEGQGSFNEQFF
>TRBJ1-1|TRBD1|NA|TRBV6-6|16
TGTGCCAGCAGTCACGACAGGGGGGTCTTGAACACTGAAGCTTTCTTT
CASSHDRGVLNTEAFF
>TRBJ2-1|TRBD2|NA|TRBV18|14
TGTGCCAGCTCACCACCACTAGCGGCGGATGAGCAGTTCTTC
CASSPPLAADEQFF
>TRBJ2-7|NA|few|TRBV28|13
TGTGCCAGCAGTCGTACGGGGGACTACGAGCAGTACTTC
CASSRTGDYEQYF
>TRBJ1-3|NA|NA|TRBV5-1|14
TGCGCCAGCAGCTCGGACAACTCTGGAAACACCATATATTTT
CASSSDNSGNTIYF
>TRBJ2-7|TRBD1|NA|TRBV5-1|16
TGCGCCAGCAGCTCCGGGACAGGGGGTCCTAGCGACGAGCAGTACTTC
CASSSGTGGPSDEQYF
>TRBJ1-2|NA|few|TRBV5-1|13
TGCGCCAGCAGCTTGGAGGGGCAAGATGGCTACACCTTC
CASSLEGQDGYTF
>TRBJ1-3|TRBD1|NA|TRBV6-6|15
TGTGCCAGCAGTAGAGGGGGCGCGTCTGGAAACACCATATATTTT
CASSRGGASGNTIYF
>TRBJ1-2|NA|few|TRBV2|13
TGTGCCAGCAAAAGGGACAATAACTATGGCTACACCTTC
CASKRDNNYGYTF
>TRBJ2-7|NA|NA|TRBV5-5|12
TGTGCCAGCAGCCCGGGATCCTACGAGCAGTACTTC
CASSPGSYEQYF
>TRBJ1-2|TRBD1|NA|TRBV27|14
TGTGCCAGCAGTTTACACACAGGGGGCGATGGCTACACCTTC
CASSLHTGGDGYTF
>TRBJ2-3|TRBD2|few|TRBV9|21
TGTGCCAGCAGCGTAGTAGGTGAGGGACTAGCGGGGGGGCGAAGCACAGATACGCAGTATTTT
CASSVVGEGLAGGRSTDTQYF
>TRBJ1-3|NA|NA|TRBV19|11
TGTGCCACCCAACTCGGAAACACCATATATTTT
CATQLGNTIYF
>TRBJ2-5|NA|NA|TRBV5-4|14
TGTGCCAGCAGCTTGAGACACGGCCAAGAGACCCAGTACTTC
CASSLRHGQETQYF
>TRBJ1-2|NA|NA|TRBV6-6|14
TGTGCCAGCACCACCCATGGGGCGGACTATGGCTACACCTTC
CASTTHGADYGYTF
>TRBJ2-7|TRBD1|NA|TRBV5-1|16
TGCGCCAGCAGCTTGACCACCGGGACAGTAGGCTACGAGCAGTACTTC
CASSLTTGTVGYEQYF
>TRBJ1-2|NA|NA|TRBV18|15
TGTGCCAGCTCAGCACTTCTCCCCGGGGGGGGAGGCTACACCTTC
CASSALLPGGGGYTF
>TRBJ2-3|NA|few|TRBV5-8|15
TGTGCCAGCAGCACTACTGGCTACCACACAGATACGCAGTATTTT
CASSTTGYHTDTQYF
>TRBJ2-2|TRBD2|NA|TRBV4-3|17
TGCGCCAGCAGCCAGGGAGCTAGCGGGGGGTATCCCGGGGAGCTGTTTTTT
CASSQGASGGYPGELFF
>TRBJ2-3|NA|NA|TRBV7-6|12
TGTGCCAGCAGCTTGACAGGAGATACGCAGTATTTT
CASSLTGDTQYF